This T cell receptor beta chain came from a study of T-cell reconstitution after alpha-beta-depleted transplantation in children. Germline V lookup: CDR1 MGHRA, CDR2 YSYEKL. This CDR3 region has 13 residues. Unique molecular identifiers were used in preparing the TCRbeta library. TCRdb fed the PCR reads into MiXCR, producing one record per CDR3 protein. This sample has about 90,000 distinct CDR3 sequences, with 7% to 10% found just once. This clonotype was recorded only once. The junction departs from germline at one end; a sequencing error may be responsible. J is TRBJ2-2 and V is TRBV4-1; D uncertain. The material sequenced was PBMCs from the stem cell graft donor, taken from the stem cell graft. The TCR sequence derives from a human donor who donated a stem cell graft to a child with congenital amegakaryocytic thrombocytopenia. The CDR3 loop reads CASSPGLIGELFF. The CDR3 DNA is TGTGCCAGCAGCCCTGGGCTCATCGGGGAGCTGTTTTTT.